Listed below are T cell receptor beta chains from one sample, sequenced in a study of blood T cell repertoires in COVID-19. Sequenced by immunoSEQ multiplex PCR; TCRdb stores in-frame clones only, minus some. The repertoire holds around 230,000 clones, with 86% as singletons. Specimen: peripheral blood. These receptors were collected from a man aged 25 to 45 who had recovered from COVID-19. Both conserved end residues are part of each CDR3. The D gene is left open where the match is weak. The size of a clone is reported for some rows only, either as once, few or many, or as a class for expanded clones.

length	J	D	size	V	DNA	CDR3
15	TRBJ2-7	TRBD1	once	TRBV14	TGTGCCAGCAGCCGCGGGACAGGAGGGGGCTACGAGCAGTACTTC	CASSRGTGGGYEQYF
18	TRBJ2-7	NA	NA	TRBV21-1	TGTGCCAGCAGCAAAGCGCGAGTGTTTAGCGGGGGGAGCTACGAGCAGTACTTC	CASSKARVFSGGSYEQYF
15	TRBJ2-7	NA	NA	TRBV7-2	TGTGCCAGCAGCTTAGACAGGGGAGGCATCTACGAGCAGTACTTC	CASSLDRGGIYEQYF
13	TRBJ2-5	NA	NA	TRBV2	TGTGCCAGCAGTGATAGCGAGTTAGAGACCCAGTACTTC	CASSDSELETQYF
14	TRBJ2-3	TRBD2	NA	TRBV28	TGTGCCAGCAGTCCCGGGGGGGCATCCGATACGCAGTATTTT	CASSPGGASDTQYF
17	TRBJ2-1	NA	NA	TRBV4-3	TGCGCCAGCAGCCGAGACTACATTACACAGGGAATTGATGAGCAGTTCTTC	CASSRDYITQGIDEQFF
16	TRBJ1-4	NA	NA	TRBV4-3	TGCGCCAGCAGCCAGACGGGGGTTGCAACTAATGAAAAACTGTTTTTT	CASSQTGVATNEKLFF
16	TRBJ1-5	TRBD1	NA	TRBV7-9	TGTGCCAGCAGCTCAATAGGGACAGGGGGCAATCAGCCCCAGCATTTT	CASSSIGTGGNQPQHF
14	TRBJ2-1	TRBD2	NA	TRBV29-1	TGCAGCGTTGAGACTAGCGGGGGGGACAATGAGCAGTTCTTC	CSVETSGGDNEQFF
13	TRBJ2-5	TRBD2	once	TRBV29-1	TGCAGCGTCGGTAGCGGGTTTCAAGAGACCCAGTACTTC	CSVGSGFQETQYF
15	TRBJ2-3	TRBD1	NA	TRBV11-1	TGTGCCAGCAGCCCGGGACAGGGGGGGGCAGATACGCAGTATTTT	CASSPGQGGADTQYF
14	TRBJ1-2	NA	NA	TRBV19	TGTGCCAGTAGTCAATCAGGGGTTGACTATGGCTACACCTTC	CASSQSGVDYGYTF
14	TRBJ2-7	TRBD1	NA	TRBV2	TGTGCCAGCAGTGAGGGACAGGGATCTCTCGAGCAGTACTTC	CASSEGQGSLEQYF
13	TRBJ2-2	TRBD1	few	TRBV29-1	TGCAGCGGACAGGGAAGCAACACCGGGGAGCTGTTTTTT	CSGQGSNTGELFF
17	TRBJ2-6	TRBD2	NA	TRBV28	TGTGCCAGCCGCAATCCGGGACTAAGCTCTGGGGCCAACGTCCTGACTTTC	CASRNPGLSSGANVLTF
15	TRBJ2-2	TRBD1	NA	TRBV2	TGTGCCAGCAGCCGGGACAGTACCAACACCGGGGAGCTGTTTTTT	CASSRDSTNTGELFF
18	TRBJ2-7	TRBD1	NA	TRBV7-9	TGTGCCAGCAGCTCTCTCTCGGGCAGACAGGGGCGTTTGGACGAGCAGTACTTC	CASSSLSGRQGRLDEQYF
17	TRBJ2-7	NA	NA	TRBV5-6	TGTGCCAGCAGCTCGACCCGTTACAGAGCTCTGACCTACGAGCAGTACTTC	CASSSTRYRALTYEQYF
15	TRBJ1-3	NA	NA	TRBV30	TGTGCCTGGAGTGTACTGCCTAGGGGAGGCAACACCATATATTTT	CAWSVLPRGGNTIYF
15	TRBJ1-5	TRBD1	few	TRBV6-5	TGTGCCAGCAGCAGGGGACAGGGACCCAATCAGCCCCAGCATTTT	CASSRGQGPNQPQHF
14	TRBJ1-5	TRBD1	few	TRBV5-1	TGCGCCAGCAGCTTACAGGGGGTAGGGCAGCCCCAGCATTTT	CASSLQGVGQPQHF
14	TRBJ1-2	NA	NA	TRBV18	TGTGCCAGCTCACCAGAGGGAGTAGGGTATGGCTACACCTTC	CASSPEGVGYGYTF
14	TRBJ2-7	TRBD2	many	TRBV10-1	TGCGCCAGCAGTGAGTATCGAGCGGGGGCCGAGCAGTACTTC	CASSEYRAGAEQYF
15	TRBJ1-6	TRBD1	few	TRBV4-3	TGCGCCAGCAGCCAAGATGGACAGGGAAAATCACCCCTCCACTTT	CASSQDGQGKSPLHF
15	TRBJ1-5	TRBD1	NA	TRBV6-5	TGTGCCAGCAGGCCCCGGGACAGGGTCAATCAGCCCCAGCATTTT	CASRPRDRVNQPQHF
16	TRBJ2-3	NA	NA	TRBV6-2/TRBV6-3	TGTGCCAGCAGTTACGGCACAGGGAAAAGCACAGATACGCAGTATTTT	CASSYGTGKSTDTQYF
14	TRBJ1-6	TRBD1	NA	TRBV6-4	TGTGCCAGCAGTGACGGACAGGGAAATTCACCCCTCCACTTT	CASSDGQGNSPLHF
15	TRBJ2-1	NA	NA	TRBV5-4	TGTGCCAGCAGCTTGGGGGGGGGCTCACCCAATGAGCAGTTCTTC	CASSLGGGSPNEQFF
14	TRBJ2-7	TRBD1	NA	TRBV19	TGTGCCAGTAGTATCGGCAGGGGGCATCGTAGCCAGTACTTC	CASSIGRGHRSQYF
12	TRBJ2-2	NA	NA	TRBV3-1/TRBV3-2	TGTGCCAGCAGCCCCCGCACCGGGGAGCTGTTTTTT	CASSPRTGELFF
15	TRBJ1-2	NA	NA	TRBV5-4	TGTGCCAGCAGCCAAACTAACAGGGAGGGCTATGGCTACACCTTC	CASSQTNREGYGYTF
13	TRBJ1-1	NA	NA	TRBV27	TGTGCCAGCAGTACTCTAGGGGTAGCTGAAGCTTTCTTT	CASSTLGVAEAFF
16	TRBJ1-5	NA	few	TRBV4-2	TGTGCCAGCAGCCAAGATGGGGGACAAACATATCAGCCCCAGCATTTT	CASSQDGGQTYQPQHF